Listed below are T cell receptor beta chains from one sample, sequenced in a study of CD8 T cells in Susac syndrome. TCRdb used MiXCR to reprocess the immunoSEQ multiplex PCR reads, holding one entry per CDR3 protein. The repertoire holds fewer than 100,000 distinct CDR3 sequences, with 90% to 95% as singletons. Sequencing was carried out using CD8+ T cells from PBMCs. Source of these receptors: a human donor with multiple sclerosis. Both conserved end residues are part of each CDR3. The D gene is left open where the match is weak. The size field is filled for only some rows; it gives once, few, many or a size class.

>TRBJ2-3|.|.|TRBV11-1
CASSLEYPRTDTQYF
TGTGCCAGCAGCTTAGAATATCCCCGCACAGATACGCAGTATTTT
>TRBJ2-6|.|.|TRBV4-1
CASSQDLGTGANVLTF
TGCGCCAGCAGCCAAGATCTCGGTACTGGGGCCAACGTCCTGACTTTC
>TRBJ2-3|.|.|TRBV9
CASSGWGGGGVADTQYF
TGTGCCAGCAGCGGATGGGGAGGGGGGGGCGTCGCAGATACGCAGTATTTT
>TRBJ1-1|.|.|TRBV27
CASSLLAGQGEAFF
TGTGCCAGCAGTTTATTGGCGGGGCAGGGGGAAGCTTTCTTT
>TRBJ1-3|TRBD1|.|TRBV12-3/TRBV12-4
CASSSFSGTALRTIYF
TGTGCCAGCAGTTCTTTTTCCGGGACAGCCTTACGGACCATATATTTT
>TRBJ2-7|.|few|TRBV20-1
CSAREMGVLYEQYF
TGCAGTGCTAGAGAGATGGGGGTCCTCTACGAGCAGTACTTC
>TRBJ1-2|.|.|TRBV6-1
CASSLDDVGYTF
TGTGCCAGCAGTCTTGACGACGTTGGCTACACCTTC
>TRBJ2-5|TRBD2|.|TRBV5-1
CASSLVGLAGDQETQYF
TGCGCCAGCAGCTTGGTGGGACTAGCGGGGGACCAAGAGACCCAGTACTTC
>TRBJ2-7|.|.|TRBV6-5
CASSPSGYEQYF
TGTGCCAGCAGTCCCAGTGGCTACGAGCAGTACTTC
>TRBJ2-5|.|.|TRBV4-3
CASSQGPGGGSETQYF
TGCGCCAGCAGCCAAGGCCCCGGAGGGGGCTCAGAGACCCAGTACTTC
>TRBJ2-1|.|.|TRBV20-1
CSARPAFEAVSSYNEQFF
TGCAGTGCCCGACCCGCCTTCGAAGCGGTGAGCTCCTACAATGAGCAGTTCTTC
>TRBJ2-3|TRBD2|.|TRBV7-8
CASSHTSGIADTQYF
TGTGCCAGCAGTCATACTAGCGGGATAGCAGATACGCAGTATTTT
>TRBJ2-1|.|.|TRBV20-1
CSARDAVQGGLNEQFF
TGCAGTGCTAGAGATGCGGTTCAGGGAGGACTCAATGAGCAGTTCTTC
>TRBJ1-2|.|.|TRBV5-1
CASSADNYGYTF
TGCGCCAGCAGTGCGGATAACTATGGCTACACCTTC
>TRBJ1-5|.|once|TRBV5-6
CASSLLGQPQHF
TGTGCCAGCAGCCTCCTGGGGCAGCCCCAGCATTTT
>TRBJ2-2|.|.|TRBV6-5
CASSYSTAPGELFF
TGTGCCAGCAGTTACTCGACGGCACCCGGGGAGCTGTTTTTT
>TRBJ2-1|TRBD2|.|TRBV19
CASSRLAEVGNEQFF
TGTGCCAGTAGCCGACTAGCGGAGGTGGGGAATGAGCAGTTCTTC
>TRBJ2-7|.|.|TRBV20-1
CSALTISSYGQYF
TGCAGTGCTCTTACTATTAGCTCCTACGGGCAGTACTTC
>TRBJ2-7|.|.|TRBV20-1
CSARPRGSGSHEQYF
TGCAGTGCTAGGCCCCGGGGGTCCGGTAGCCACGAGCAGTACTTC
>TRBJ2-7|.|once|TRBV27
CASKGSPYEQYF
TGTGCCAGCAAGGGCAGTCCCTACGAGCAGTACTTC
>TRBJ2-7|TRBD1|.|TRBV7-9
CASSWRTGGSYEQYF
TGTGCCAGCAGCTGGAGGACAGGGGGGAGCTACGAGCAGTACTTC
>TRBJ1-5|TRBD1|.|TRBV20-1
CSARAMDRGNQPQHF
TGCAGTGCTAGAGCTATGGACAGGGGGAATCAGCCCCAGCATTTT
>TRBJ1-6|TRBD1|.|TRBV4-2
CASSQQRTDRGGNSPLHF
TGTGCCAGCAGCCAACAAAGGACCGACAGGGGAGGAAATTCACCCCTCCACTTT
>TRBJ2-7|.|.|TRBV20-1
CSASDPSSSSYEQYF
TGCAGTGCTAGTGACCCTAGTTCTTCCTCCTACGAGCAGTACTTC
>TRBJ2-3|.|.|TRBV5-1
CASSPGDRIETDTQYF
TGCGCCAGCAGCCCCGGGGACCGAATCGAAACAGATACGCAGTATTTT
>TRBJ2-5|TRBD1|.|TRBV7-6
CASSLAVGQEEQTQYF
TGTGCCAGCAGCTTAGCCGTGGGACAGGAGGAGCAGACCCAGTACTTC
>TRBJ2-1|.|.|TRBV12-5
CASGHNNEQFF
TGTGCTAGTGGACACAACAATGAGCAGTTCTTC
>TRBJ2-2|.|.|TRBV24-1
CATSDPTMTRSNTGELLF
TGTGCCACCAGTGATCCTACCATGACAAGATCGAACACCGGGGAGCTGCTTTTT
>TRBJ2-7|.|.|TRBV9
CASSVPSYEQYF
TGTGCCAGCAGCGTACCCTCCTACGAGCAGTACTTC
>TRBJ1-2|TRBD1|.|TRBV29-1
CSVEDRGPYGYTF
TGCAGCGTAGAGGACAGGGGCCCTTATGGCTACACCTTC
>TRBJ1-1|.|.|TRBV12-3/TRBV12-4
CATRDTLNTEAFF
TGTGCCACCCGGGACACCCTAAACACTGAAGCTTTCTTT
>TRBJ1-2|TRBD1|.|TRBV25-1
CASSTDRGPGYTF
TGTGCCAGCAGTACAGACAGGGGGCCTGGCTACACCTTC
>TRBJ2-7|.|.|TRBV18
CASSPGARSGVDEQYF
TGTGCCAGCTCACCAGGGGCGCGGTCGGGGGTAGACGAGCAGTACTTC
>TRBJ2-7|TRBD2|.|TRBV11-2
CASSSAGTPNFYEQYF
TGTGCCAGCAGCTCAGCGGGGACTCCAAATTTCTACGAGCAGTACTTC
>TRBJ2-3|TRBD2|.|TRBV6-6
CASSPSGLAGADTQYF
TGTGCCAGCAGCCCATCGGGACTAGCTGGTGCAGATACGCAGTATTTT
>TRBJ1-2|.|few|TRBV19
CASNGDALYYTF
TGTGCCAGTAATGGGGACGCCCTATACTACACCTTC
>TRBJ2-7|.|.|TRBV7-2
CASSLERYTKTTYEQYF
TGTGCCAGCAGCTTAGAAAGGTACACCAAAACGACCTACGAGCAGTACTTC
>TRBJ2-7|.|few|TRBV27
CASSLRGPYEQYF
TGTGCCAGCAGCCTCAGGGGACCTTACGAGCAGTACTTC
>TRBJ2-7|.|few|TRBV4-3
CASSQDTDYPSYEQYF
TGCGCCAGCAGCCAAGATACGGATTATCCCTCCTACGAGCAGTACTTC
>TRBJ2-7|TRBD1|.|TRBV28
CASRVGTGSHEQYF
TGTGCCAGCAGGGTGGGGACAGGGTCCCACGAGCAGTACTTC